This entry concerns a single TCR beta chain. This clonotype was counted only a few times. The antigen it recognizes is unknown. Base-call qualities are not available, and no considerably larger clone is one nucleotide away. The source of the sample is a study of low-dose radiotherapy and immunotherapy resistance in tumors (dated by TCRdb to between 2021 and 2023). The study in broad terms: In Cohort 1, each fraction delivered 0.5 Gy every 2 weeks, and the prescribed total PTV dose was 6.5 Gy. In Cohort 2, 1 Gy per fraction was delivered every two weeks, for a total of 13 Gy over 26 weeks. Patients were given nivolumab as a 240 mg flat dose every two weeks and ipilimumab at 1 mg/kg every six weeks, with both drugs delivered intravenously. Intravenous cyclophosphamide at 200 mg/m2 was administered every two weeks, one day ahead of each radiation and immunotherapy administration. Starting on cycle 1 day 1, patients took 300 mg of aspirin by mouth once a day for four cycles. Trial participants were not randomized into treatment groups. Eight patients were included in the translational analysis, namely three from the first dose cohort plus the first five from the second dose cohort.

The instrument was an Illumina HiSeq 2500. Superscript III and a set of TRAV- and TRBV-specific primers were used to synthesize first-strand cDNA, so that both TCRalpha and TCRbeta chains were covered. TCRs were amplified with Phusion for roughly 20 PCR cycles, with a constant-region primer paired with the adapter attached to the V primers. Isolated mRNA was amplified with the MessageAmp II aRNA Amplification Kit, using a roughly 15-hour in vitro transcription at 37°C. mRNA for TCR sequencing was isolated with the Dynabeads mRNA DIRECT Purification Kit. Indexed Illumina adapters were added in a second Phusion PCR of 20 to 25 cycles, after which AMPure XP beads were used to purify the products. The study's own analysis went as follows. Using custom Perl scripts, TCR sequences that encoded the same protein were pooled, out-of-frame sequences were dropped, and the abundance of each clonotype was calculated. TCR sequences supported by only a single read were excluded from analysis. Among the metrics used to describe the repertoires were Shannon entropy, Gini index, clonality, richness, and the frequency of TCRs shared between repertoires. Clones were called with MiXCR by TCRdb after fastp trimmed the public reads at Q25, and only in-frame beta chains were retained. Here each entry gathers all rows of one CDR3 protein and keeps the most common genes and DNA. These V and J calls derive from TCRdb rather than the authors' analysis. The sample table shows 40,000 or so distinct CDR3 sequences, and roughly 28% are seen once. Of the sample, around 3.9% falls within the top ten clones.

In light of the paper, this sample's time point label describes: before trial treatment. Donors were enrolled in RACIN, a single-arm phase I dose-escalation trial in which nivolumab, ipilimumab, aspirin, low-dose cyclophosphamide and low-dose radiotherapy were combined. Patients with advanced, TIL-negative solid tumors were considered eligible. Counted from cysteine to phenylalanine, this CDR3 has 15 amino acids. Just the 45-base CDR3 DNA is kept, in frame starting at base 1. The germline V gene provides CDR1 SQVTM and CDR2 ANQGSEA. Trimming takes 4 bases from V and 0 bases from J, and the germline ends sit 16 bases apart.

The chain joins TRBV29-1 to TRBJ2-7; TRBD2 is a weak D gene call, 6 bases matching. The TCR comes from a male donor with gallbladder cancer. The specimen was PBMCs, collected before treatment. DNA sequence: TGCAGCGTTGTCCGAGCCGGGAGAGGCTCCTACGAGCAGTACTTC. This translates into CSVVRAGRGSYEQYF.